The T cell receptor beta chain described here comes from a study of tumor and adjacent non-tumor tissue in lung cancer. Study as a whole: About 4.17 million productive TCRbeta reads were obtained per sample on average.

TCRbeta libraries were built with three rounds of nested PCR, modified from ARM-PCR. TCRdb reanalysed the multiplex PCR reads using MiXCR and keeps one entry per CDR3 protein. The table includes approximately 79,000 distinct CDR3 sequences, about three fifths detected once. No cell sorting was done before RNA was extracted from the tissue. With respect to this clonotype: Antigen: not known.

There are 13 residues in the CDR3. V lost 6 bases to trimming and J lost 8 bases, with 16 bases between them. Study-level results: Significantly higher TCR diversity was found in tumor than normal lung.

The sample comprised lung tumor tissue. The source of this sequence is a man between 70 and 80 years old with non-small cell lung cancer. The V gene is TRBV12-3 or TRBV12-4, the J gene TRBJ2-5, with D tentatively TRBD2 (5 bases). The CDR3 protein is CASSISGGETQYF. The DNA for the CDR3 is TGTGCCAGCAGCATCAGTGGAGGAGAAACCCAGTACTTC.